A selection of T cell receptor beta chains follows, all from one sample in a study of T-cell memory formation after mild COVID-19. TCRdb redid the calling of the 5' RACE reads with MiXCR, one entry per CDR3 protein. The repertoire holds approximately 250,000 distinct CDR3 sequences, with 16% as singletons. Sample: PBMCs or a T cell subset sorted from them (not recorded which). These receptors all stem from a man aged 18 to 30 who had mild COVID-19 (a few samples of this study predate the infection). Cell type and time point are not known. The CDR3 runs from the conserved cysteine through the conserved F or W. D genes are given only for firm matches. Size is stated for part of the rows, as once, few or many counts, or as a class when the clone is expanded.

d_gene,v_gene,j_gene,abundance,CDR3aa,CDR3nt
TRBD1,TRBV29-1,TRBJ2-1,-,CSGRRQGAGNEQFF,TGCAGCGGGCGAAGGCAGGGGGCAGGGAATGAGCAGTTCTTC
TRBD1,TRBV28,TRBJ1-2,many,CASSEGQNYGYTF,TGTGCCAGCAGTGAGGGACAGAACTATGGCTACACCTTC
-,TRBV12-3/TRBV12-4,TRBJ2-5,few,CASSPMIVGTQYF,TGTGCCAGCAGTCCAATGATAGTAGGGACCCAGTACTTC
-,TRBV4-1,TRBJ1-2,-,CASSQDWVGRGYTF,TGCGCCAGCAGCCAAGATTGGGTGGGTCGTGGCTACACCTTC
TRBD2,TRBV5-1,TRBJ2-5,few,CASSSLIAGGPWETQYF,TGCGCCAGCAGCTCCCTGATAGCGGGGGGGCCTTGGGAGACCCAGTACTTC
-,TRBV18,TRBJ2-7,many,CASSPRVRDTNLYEQYF,TGTGCCAGCTCACCACGGGTTCGGGACACCAACCTCTACGAGCAGTACTTC
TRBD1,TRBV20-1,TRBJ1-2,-,CSARRTGSFYGYTF,TGCAGTGCTAGAAGGACAGGGTCTTTCTATGGCTACACCTTC
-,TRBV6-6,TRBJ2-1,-,CASSYSSQGVNEQFF,TGTGCCAGCAGTTACTCGAGCCAGGGCGTCAATGAGCAGTTCTTC
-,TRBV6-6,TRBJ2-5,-,CASSRLVRKETQYF,TGTGCCAGCAGCCGACTAGTTCGTAAAGAGACCCAGTACTTC
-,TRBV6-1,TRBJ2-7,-,CASTLGLLYEQYF,TGTGCCAGCACCCTCGGACTCCTCTACGAGCAGTACTTC
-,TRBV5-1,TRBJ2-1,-,CASSSYRTDNEQFF,TGCGCCAGCAGCTCGTATCGGACGGACAATGAGCAGTTCTTC
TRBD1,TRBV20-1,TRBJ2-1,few,CSARDDRGNEQFF,TGCAGTGCTAGAGATGACAGGGGGAATGAGCAGTTCTTC
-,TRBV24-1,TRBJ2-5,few,CATSDPRGGETQYF,TGTGCCACCAGTGACCCCCGAGGAGGGGAGACCCAGTACTTC
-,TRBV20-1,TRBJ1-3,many,CSARDHPSPGNTIYF,TGCAGTGCTAGAGATCACCCGTCGCCTGGAAACACCATATATTTT
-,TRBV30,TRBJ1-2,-,CAWSVQTSANYGYTF,TGTGCCTGGAGTGTTCAGACTTCAGCTAACTATGGCTACACCTTC
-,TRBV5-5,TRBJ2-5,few,CASSGAGETQYF,TGTGCCAGCAGTGGGGCAGGAGAGACCCAGTACTTC
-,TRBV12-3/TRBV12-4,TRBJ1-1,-,CASSFRNTEAFF,TGTGCCAGCAGTTTCCGGAACACTGAAGCTTTCTTT
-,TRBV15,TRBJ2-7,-,CATSRDGSTGTEQYF,TGTGCCACCAGCAGAGACGGCTCCACGGGGACCGAGCAGTACTTC
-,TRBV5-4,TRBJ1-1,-,CASRGHLNTEAFF,TGTGCCAGCAGGGGACACCTGAACACTGAAGCTTTCTTT
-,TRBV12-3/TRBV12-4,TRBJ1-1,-,CASSHTQGVTEAFF,TGTGCCAGCAGTCACACCCAGGGTGTAACTGAAGCTTTCTTT
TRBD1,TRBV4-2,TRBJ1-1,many,CASSRAGGMGTEAFF,TGTGCCAGCAGCCGCGCAGGGGGAATGGGGACTGAAGCTTTCTTT
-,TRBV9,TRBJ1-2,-,CASSVGSGAPWGYTF,TGTGCCAGCAGCGTCGGGTCCGGGGCCCCCTGGGGCTACACCTTC
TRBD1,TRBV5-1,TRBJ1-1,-,CASSSTGAVGTEAFF,TGCGCCAGCAGCTCCACAGGGGCTGTGGGCACTGAAGCTTTCTTT
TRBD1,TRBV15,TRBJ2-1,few,CATSRDSGQGIEQFF,TGTGCCACCAGCAGAGATTCGGGACAGGGCATTGAGCAGTTCTTC
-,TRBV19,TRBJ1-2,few,CASIPTGELYGYTF,TGTGCCAGTATTCCCACGGGAGAGCTCTATGGCTACACCTTC
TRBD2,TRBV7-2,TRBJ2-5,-,CASSFGGGSETQYF,TGTGCCAGCAGCTTCGGCGGGGGGAGTGAGACCCAGTACTTC
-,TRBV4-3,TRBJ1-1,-,CASSPAQGFGTEAFF,TGCGCCAGCAGCCCCGCTCAGGGGTTCGGCACTGAAGCTTTCTTT
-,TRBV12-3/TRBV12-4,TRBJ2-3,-,CASREGQLFTDTQYF,TGTGCCAGCAGGGAGGGACAGCTTTTCACAGATACGCAGTATTTT
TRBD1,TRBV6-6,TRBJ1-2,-,CASSYTFGTGDHGYTF,TGTGCCAGCAGTTATACTTTCGGGACAGGGGATCATGGCTACACCTTC